These T cell receptor beta chains were read from a single sample in a study of blood T cell repertoires in COVID-19. Produced via immunoSEQ multiplex PCR; TCRdb's table is partial and in-frame only. The table has fewer than 300,000 clones, around 89% seen once. Sequencing input: PBMCs or T cells enriched from blood (not recorded which). These receptor sequences come from a woman in her thirties or forties with acute COVID-19. Both conserved end residues are part of each CDR3. The order of the fields is J gene, D gene, V gene, clone size, CDR3 DNA, CDR3 protein. A D gene is named only where the DNA matches it firmly. Clone size appears in some rows only: once, few, many, or a class for an expanded clone.

j_gene: TRBJ1-5
d_gene: TRBD1
v_gene: TRBV30
abundance: NA
CDR3nt: TGTGCCTGGAGTGTATGGCCGGCAGGGGGTGCCAATCAGCCCCAGCATTTT
CDR3aa: CAWSVWPAGGANQPQHF

j_gene: TRBJ2-7
d_gene: TRBD1
v_gene: TRBV11-1
abundance: NA
CDR3nt: TGTGCCAGCAGCTTCCAGGGGGCGAACGAGCAGTACTTC
CDR3aa: CASSFQGANEQYF

j_gene: TRBJ2-2
d_gene: NA
v_gene: TRBV21-1
abundance: NA
CDR3nt: TGTGCCAGCAGCCAGGGATATACCGGGGAGCTGTTTTTT
CDR3aa: CASSQGYTGELFF

j_gene: TRBJ2-3
d_gene: NA
v_gene: TRBV9
abundance: NA
CDR3nt: TGTGCCAGCAGCGTAGTCGGGAGTACAGATACGCAGTATTTT
CDR3aa: CASSVVGSTDTQYF

j_gene: TRBJ1-5
d_gene: TRBD1
v_gene: TRBV9
abundance: NA
CDR3nt: TGTGCCAGCAGCCTCGGGACAGGGGTTCAGCCCCAGCATTTT
CDR3aa: CASSLGTGVQPQHF

j_gene: TRBJ1-5
d_gene: NA
v_gene: TRBV27
abundance: NA
CDR3nt: TGTGCCAGCACTCCAGGTGGGAGGAATCAGCCCCAGCATTTT
CDR3aa: CASTPGGRNQPQHF

j_gene: TRBJ2-1
d_gene: NA
v_gene: TRBV30
abundance: NA
CDR3nt: TGTGCCTGGAGTGGTTGGCAATACAATGAGCAGTTCTTC
CDR3aa: CAWSGWQYNEQFF

j_gene: TRBJ1-2
d_gene: NA
v_gene: TRBV24-1
abundance: once
CDR3nt: TGTGCCACCAGTGACCTTGAGACTAACTATGGCTACACCTTC
CDR3aa: CATSDLETNYGYTF

j_gene: TRBJ2-3
d_gene: NA
v_gene: TRBV3-1/TRBV3-2
abundance: once
CDR3nt: TGTGCCAGCAGCCACATTGACTGGACAGATACGCAGTATTTT
CDR3aa: CASSHIDWTDTQYF

j_gene: TRBJ2-5
d_gene: NA
v_gene: TRBV7-9
abundance: NA
CDR3nt: TGTGCCAGCAGCTTAGTCGGCCAAGAGACCCAGTACTTC
CDR3aa: CASSLVGQETQYF

j_gene: TRBJ1-2
d_gene: NA
v_gene: TRBV29-1
abundance: NA
CDR3nt: TGCAGCGTCGGGGCCCCCTCACTCGGGAGGGGAATAGGCTACACCTTC
CDR3aa: CSVGAPSLGRGIGYTF

j_gene: TRBJ1-1
d_gene: TRBD1
v_gene: TRBV7-8
abundance: NA
CDR3nt: TGTGCCAGCAGCTTATTAATACAGGGGGCTTTTAACACTGAAGCTTTCTTT
CDR3aa: CASSLLIQGAFNTEAFF

j_gene: TRBJ1-2
d_gene: TRBD1
v_gene: TRBV30
abundance: NA
CDR3nt: TGTGCCGGTGGGACAGGGGGCGCGGCCGGCTATGGCTACACCTTC
CDR3aa: CAGGTGGAAGYGYTF

j_gene: TRBJ1-6
d_gene: NA
v_gene: TRBV27
abundance: NA
CDR3nt: TGTGCCAGCAGTACCCGTGCCTCGGGTTCACCCCTCCACTTT
CDR3aa: CASSTRASGSPLHF

j_gene: TRBJ2-1
d_gene: TRBD2
v_gene: TRBV10-3
abundance: NA
CDR3nt: TGTGCCATCCTTATAGCGGGAGGGCCCGACAATGAGCAGTTCTTC
CDR3aa: CAILIAGGPDNEQFF

j_gene: TRBJ1-1
d_gene: NA
v_gene: TRBV3-1/TRBV3-2
abundance: NA
CDR3nt: TGTGCCAGCAGCCAGCCTGGGGCGAACACTGAAGCTTTCTTT
CDR3aa: CASSQPGANTEAFF

j_gene: TRBJ1-4
d_gene: NA
v_gene: TRBV30
abundance: NA
CDR3nt: TGTGCCTGGGACAGACCTAATGAAAAACTGTTTTTT
CDR3aa: CAWDRPNEKLFF

j_gene: TRBJ1-5
d_gene: NA
v_gene: TRBV6-2/TRBV6-3
abundance: NA
CDR3nt: TGTGCCAGCAGTTTACGGACAGGCAATCAGCCCCAGCATTTT
CDR3aa: CASSLRTGNQPQHF

j_gene: TRBJ2-1
d_gene: TRBD2
v_gene: TRBV7-9
abundance: NA
CDR3nt: TGTGCCAGCAGCTTCCCCGGCAGACTAGCTGTCGATGAGCAGTTCTTC
CDR3aa: CASSFPGRLAVDEQFF

j_gene: TRBJ2-5
d_gene: NA
v_gene: TRBV19
abundance: few
CDR3nt: TGTGCCAGTAGTCTATTTGGGCGCGGGATTGGAGAGACCCAGTACTTC
CDR3aa: CASSLFGRGIGETQYF

j_gene: TRBJ2-1
d_gene: NA
v_gene: TRBV11-2
abundance: once
CDR3nt: TGTGCCAGCAGCTCGACGTCAGGCAGGGCACAAACCGGCAATGAGCAGTTCTTC
CDR3aa: CASSSTSGRAQTGNEQFF

j_gene: TRBJ1-4
d_gene: NA
v_gene: TRBV6-1
abundance: NA
CDR3nt: TGTGCCAGCAGTGAATTGATCGCAGTTTATAATGAAAAACTGTTTTTT
CDR3aa: CASSELIAVYNEKLFF

j_gene: TRBJ2-2
d_gene: TRBD2
v_gene: TRBV5-4
abundance: NA
CDR3nt: TGTGCCAGCAGCGTGGGACTAGCGATAAACACCGGGGAGCTGTTTTTT
CDR3aa: CASSVGLAINTGELFF

j_gene: TRBJ1-1
d_gene: NA
v_gene: TRBV29-1
abundance: NA
CDR3nt: TGCAGCGTTGAGGGGGGGCAGCCCGAGGTACAGGGAGCTTTCTTT
CDR3aa: CSVEGGQPEVQGAFF

j_gene: TRBJ1-2
d_gene: NA
v_gene: TRBV27
abundance: NA
CDR3nt: TGTGCCAGCAGTTCAATTAAACGGGACTATGGCTACACCTTC
CDR3aa: CASSSIKRDYGYTF

j_gene: TRBJ1-4
d_gene: NA
v_gene: TRBV27
abundance: NA
CDR3nt: TGTGCCAGCAGTTCCGGACAGCTTCATGAAAAACTGTTTTTT
CDR3aa: CASSSGQLHEKLFF

j_gene: TRBJ2-5
d_gene: NA
v_gene: TRBV5-5
abundance: NA
CDR3nt: TGTGCCAGCAGCTCACTGATCGTTTCGGGAGTCGGGGAGACCCAGTACTTC
CDR3aa: CASSSLIVSGVGETQYF

j_gene: TRBJ1-1
d_gene: TRBD1
v_gene: TRBV29-1
abundance: NA
CDR3nt: TGCAGCGCTGAGGGACAGGGGCGAACTGGTGAAGCTTTCTTT
CDR3aa: CSAEGQGRTGEAFF

j_gene: TRBJ2-4
d_gene: TRBD2
v_gene: TRBV12-5
abundance: NA
CDR3nt: TGTGCTAGTGGTTTAATTGCGGGAGGGCCTATGGGCAAAAACATTCAGTACTTC
CDR3aa: CASGLIAGGPMGKNIQYF

j_gene: TRBJ2-1
d_gene: TRBD2
v_gene: TRBV28
abundance: NA
CDR3nt: TGTGCCAGCAGTTTAGCTAGCGGGAGGCGAGATGAGCAGTTCTTC
CDR3aa: CASSLASGRRDEQFF

j_gene: TRBJ2-1
d_gene: TRBD2
v_gene: TRBV19
abundance: NA
CDR3nt: TGTGCCAGTACCCCTAGGACGGGAGGCGGTGAGCAGTTCTTC
CDR3aa: CASTPRTGGGEQFF

j_gene: TRBJ2-2
d_gene: TRBD1
v_gene: TRBV11-2
abundance: NA
CDR3nt: TGTGCCAGCAGCTTAGTCGGACAGGGGACCGGGGAGCTGTTTTTT
CDR3aa: CASSLVGQGTGELFF

j_gene: TRBJ1-2
d_gene: NA
v_gene: TRBV24-1
abundance: NA
CDR3nt: TGTGCCACCAGTTCAGCTAGCTATGGCTACACCTTC
CDR3aa: CATSSASYGYTF